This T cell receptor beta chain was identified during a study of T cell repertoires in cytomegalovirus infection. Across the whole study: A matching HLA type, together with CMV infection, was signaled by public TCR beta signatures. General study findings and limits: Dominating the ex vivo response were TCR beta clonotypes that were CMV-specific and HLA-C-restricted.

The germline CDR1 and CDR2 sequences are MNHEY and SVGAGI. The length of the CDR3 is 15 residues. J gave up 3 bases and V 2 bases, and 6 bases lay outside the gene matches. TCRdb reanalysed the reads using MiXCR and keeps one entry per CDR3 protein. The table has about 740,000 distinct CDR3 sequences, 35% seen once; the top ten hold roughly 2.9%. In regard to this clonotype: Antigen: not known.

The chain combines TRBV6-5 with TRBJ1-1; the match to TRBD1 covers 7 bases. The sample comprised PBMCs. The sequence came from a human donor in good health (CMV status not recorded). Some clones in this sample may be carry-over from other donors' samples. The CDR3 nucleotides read TGTGCCAGCAGTTACAGGGGGCTGTTAGACACTGAAGCTTTCTTT. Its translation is CASSYRGLLDTEAFF.